This is a list of T cell receptor beta chains from one sample in a study of OX40 agonist ivuxolimab in advanced cancers. Assay used: immunoSEQ multiplex PCR; TCRdb lists only in-frame clones, some missing. The sample holds approximately 49,000 clones, approximately 84% seen once. Sequencing used CD4+ or CD8+ T cells sorted from blood, obtained in a trial of the OX40 agonist ivuxolimab. These receptors originate from an adult with an advanced solid tumor such as melanoma, head and neck, liver or kidney cancer. The CDR3 runs from the conserved cysteine through the conserved F or W. Each record gives: clone size, J gene, D gene, V gene, CDR3 DNA, CDR3 protein. D genes are given only for firm matches. Size is omitted from some rows. Given values are once, few, many or a class for expanded clones.

. TRBJ2-2 . TRBV11-3 TGTGCCAGCAGCTTTTCAGGAGGGGAGCTGTTTTTT CASSFSGGELFF
. TRBJ1-2 TRBD1 TRBV5-1 TGCGCCAGCAGCTTGGCCATCGGGGACAGCCTGAACACCTTC CASSLAIGDSLNTF
. TRBJ2-7 . TRBV18 TGTGCCAGCTCGCTCCGGGACTTGCTAGCCTACGAGCAGTACTTC CASSLRDLLAYEQYF
. TRBJ2-5 . TRBV7-2 TGTGCCAGCAGCTCCGGGACGGCGGAGACCCAGTACTTC CASSSGTAETQYF
. TRBJ2-1 . TRBV7-2 TGTGCCAGCAGGGGGGGCTACCCCAATGAGCAGTTCTTC CASRGGYPNEQFF
. TRBJ1-3 . TRBV20-1 TGCAGTGCGGGGGTCGGAAACACCATATATTTT CSAGVGNTIYF
. TRBJ2-5 TRBD2 TRBV9 TGTGCCAGCAGCAAACGACTAGCCTCCCAAGAGACCCAGTACTTC CASSKRLASQETQYF
. TRBJ2-7 . TRBV10-3 TGTGCCATCAGTGAGACAGGGTCGTACGAGCAGTACTTC CAISETGSYEQYF
. TRBJ2-4 . TRBV7-2 TGTGCCAGCAGCAGTCACAGGAAAAACATTCAGTACTTC CASSSHRKNIQYF
. TRBJ1-5 . TRBV18 TGTGCCAGCTCACCAAAGGCAACAGTCAATCAGCCCCAGCATTTT CASSPKATVNQPQHF
. TRBJ1-1 . TRBV7-2 TGTGCCAGCAGCTTCGAGGGGATGGGTGCTGAAGCTTTCTTT CASSFEGMGAEAFF
. TRBJ1-1 . TRBV30 TGTGCCTGGAGTACTAAGGGAGAAGCTTTCTTT CAWSTKGEAFF
medium-sized TRBJ1-4 . TRBV4-2 TGTGCCAGCAGCCCCCGGAGGACACCCGAAAAACTGTTTTTT CASSPRRTPEKLFF
. TRBJ2-3 TRBD1 TRBV7-8 TGTGCCAGCAGCTTCGGACAGGGCGCAGATACGCAGTATTTT CASSFGQGADTQYF
. TRBJ2-5 . TRBV29-1 TGCAGCGTTGAATATGGGGGGGAGACCCAGTACTTC CSVEYGGETQYF
. TRBJ2-2 . TRBV9 TGTGCCAGCAGCGTAGAGCTTCAATTTAACACCGGGGAGCTGTTTTTT CASSVELQFNTGELFF
. TRBJ2-2 TRBD2 TRBV5-1 TGCGCCAGCCAAAGACTAGCGGGGTATAATGGGGAGCTGTTTTTT CASQRLAGYNGELFF
. TRBJ2-7 TRBD1 TRBV5-5 TGTGCCAGCAGCAACCACTTGAGACAGGGAATCTACGAGCAGTACTTC CASSNHLRQGIYEQYF
. TRBJ2-5 TRBD1 TRBV6-5 TGTGCCAGCAGTTACACACAGGGGATTGGAGAGACCCAGTACTTC CASSYTQGIGETQYF
. TRBJ2-1 TRBD2 TRBV16 TGTGCCAGCAGCCACGGGAAGTCTTCGGTACCAGGGAGGGATGAGCAGTTCTTC CASSHGKSSVPGRDEQFF
. TRBJ2-1 . TRBV5-1 TGCGCCAGCAGTTTTGGCGATTACAATGAGCAGTTCTTC CASSFGDYNEQFF
. TRBJ2-7 TRBD1 TRBV19 TGTGCCAGTAGTATGGGGACAGGGGTAGGCGAGCAGTACTTC CASSMGTGVGEQYF
. TRBJ2-1 . TRBV7-2 TGTGCCAGCAGCTTGAGGGGGAGCTCCTACAATGAGCAGTTCTTC CASSLRGSSYNEQFF
. TRBJ2-5 . TRBV7-2 TGTGCCAGCAGCTTATCAGGGGTCTTACAAGAGACCCAGTACTTC CASSLSGVLQETQYF
. TRBJ2-5 . TRBV4-1 TGCGCCAGCAGCCAAGATCCCCTAGGACAAGGCTGGGTGACCCAGTACTTC CASSQDPLGQGWVTQYF
. TRBJ2-7 . TRBV7-2 TGTGCCAGCAGCGTCGTTACTAGCTCCTACGAGCAGTACTTC CASSVVTSSYEQYF
. TRBJ2-7 . TRBV11-3 TGTGCCAGCAGCCTAGAGGGACGGTACTACGAGCAGTACTTC CASSLEGRYYEQYF
few TRBJ2-3 TRBD2 TRBV15 TGTGCCACCAGCAGAGACCGGGCGGTAGCGGGGGACTCGGGCACAGATACGCAGTATTTT CATSRDRAVAGDSGTDTQYF
. TRBJ1-4 TRBD1 TRBV4-3 TGCGCCAGCAGCCAAGATTACAGGGGAATTGAAAAACTGTTTTTT CASSQDYRGIEKLFF
. TRBJ2-1 . TRBV10-3 TGTGCCATCAGGGCCCAGGACAATGAGCAGTTCTTC CAIRAQDNEQFF
once TRBJ1-2 TRBD1 TRBV6-5 TGTGCCAGCAGTTACTTAAAAAGGACAGGGTCTCGTGGCTACACCTTC CASSYLKRTGSRGYTF
once TRBJ2-1 TRBD2 TRBV7-2 TGTGCCAGCAGCTTATGGGGACTAGCGGGCAACAATGAGCAGTTCTTC CASSLWGLAGNNEQFF
. TRBJ2-4 TRBD2 TRBV7-2 TGTGCCAGCAGCCCGATACTAGCGGGGAGGAACATTCAGTACTTC CASSPILAGRNIQYF
. TRBJ2-3 . TRBV10-3 TGTGCCATCAATCCGACAACCATGGATACGCAGTATTTT CAINPTTMDTQYF
. TRBJ2-7 . TRBV27 TGTGCCGGATACAGGTCTTATCTCCCCAGGGCCGTCTACGAGCAGTACTTC CAGYRSYLPRAVYEQYF
. TRBJ2-7 . TRBV6-5 TGTGCCAGCAGGGAAAGGGGCCCCTACGAGCAGTACTTC CASRERGPYEQYF
. TRBJ1-2 . TRBV12-5 TGTGCTAGTGGTTTCCAGGCTGGTGGCTACACCTTC CASGFQAGGYTF
. TRBJ2-3 TRBD1 TRBV10-3 TGTGCCATCAAGGGGGCCTTTAGCACAGATACGCAGTATTTT CAIKGAFSTDTQYF
once TRBJ2-2 . TRBV19 TGTGCCAGCAGCGGGCTGGGGCGTGCAAACACCGGGGAGCTGTTTTTT CASSGLGRANTGELFF
. TRBJ2-7 TRBD2 TRBV7-2 TGTGCCAGCAGCTTTGGGACTAGTGCCCCGGAGCAGTACTTC CASSFGTSAPEQYF
. TRBJ2-1 TRBD2 TRBV7-2 TGTGCCAGCAGCCGCAGGGGTAGCGGGGAGGGGAATGAGCAGTTCTTC CASSRRGSGEGNEQFF
. TRBJ1-6 . TRBV25-1 TGTGCCAGCAGTGGTGGGGTTAATTCACCCCTCCACTTT CASSGGVNSPLHF
. TRBJ2-7 . TRBV19 TGTGCCACCTCCCGGGTCTCCTCCTACGAGCAGTACTTC CATSRVSSYEQYF
. TRBJ2-7 . TRBV4-2 TGTGCCAGCAGCCAGAGATTCTACGAGCAGTACTTC CASSQRFYEQYF
. TRBJ2-3 TRBD2 TRBV19 TGTGCCAGTAGTGCCCGGACTAGCGGGGAGGCAGATACGCAGTATTTT CASSARTSGEADTQYF